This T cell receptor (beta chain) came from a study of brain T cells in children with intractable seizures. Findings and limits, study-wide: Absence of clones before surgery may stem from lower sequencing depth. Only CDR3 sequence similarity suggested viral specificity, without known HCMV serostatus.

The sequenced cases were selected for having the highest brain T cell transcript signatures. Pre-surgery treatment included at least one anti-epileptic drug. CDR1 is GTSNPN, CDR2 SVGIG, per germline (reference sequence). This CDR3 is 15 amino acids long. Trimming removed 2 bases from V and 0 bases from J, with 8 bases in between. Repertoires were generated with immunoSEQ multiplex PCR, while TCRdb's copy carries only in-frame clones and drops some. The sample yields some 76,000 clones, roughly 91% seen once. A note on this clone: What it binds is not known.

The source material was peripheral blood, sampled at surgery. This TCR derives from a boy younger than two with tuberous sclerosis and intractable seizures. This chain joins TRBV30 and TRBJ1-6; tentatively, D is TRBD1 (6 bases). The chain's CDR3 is CAWSRGSSYNSPLHF. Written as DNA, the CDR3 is TGTGCCTGGAGTAGGGGGAGCTCCTATAATTCACCCCTCCACTTT.